There are a few counts of the clone carrying this T cell receptor beta chain. Its antigen is unknown. These data originate in a study of identical twins. Study results and limitations: Beta clonotypes that were abundant in cord blood contained fewer insertions, a pattern absent from memory repertoires. Twin pairs had excess sharing that was weaker in beta out-of-frame sequences.

Template switching (which added a universal primer site) was used, and cDNA carried unique molecular identifiers. TCRdb passed the 5' RACE reads through MiXCR, listing each CDR3 protein once. Counted here are 250,000 or so distinct CDR3 sequences, about 8.3% occurring once; the ten biggest clones make up about 3%. This same sample was also part of a study on yellow fever vaccine responses in identical twins.

Source material: CD8+ T cells sorted from blood. The TCR comes from a young woman in good health.

The CDR3 nucleotides read TGCGCCAGCAGCTTGGGGGGTAGTACCAATGAGCAGTTCTTC. Its translation is CASSLGGSTNEQFF. The V and J genes are TRBV5-1 and TRBJ2-1, with unresolved D. Looked up from germline, CDR1 is SGHRS and CDR2 is YFSETQ. The CDR3 has 14 residues. The V end lost 0 bases, the J end lost 6 bases, and 10 bases lay between the germline ends. Full variable domain (remainder filled in from reference TRBV5-1 and TRBJ2-1): KAGVTQTPRYLIKTRGQQVTLSCSPISGHRSVSWYQQTPGQGLQFLFEYFSETQRNKGNFPGRFSGRQFSNSRSEMNVSTLELGDSALYLCASSLGGSTNEQFFGPGTRLTVL.